Listed below are T cell receptor beta chains from one sample, sequenced in a study of T cells in Graves' hyperthyroidism and ophthalmopathy. Using its own MiXCR run on the multiplex PCR reads, TCRdb lists one record per CDR3 protein. The data contain approximately 590,000 distinct CDR3 sequences, around 14% of them singletons. The sequenced material came from blood. These receptors came from a woman in her twenties or thirties with Graves' hyperthyroidism. Each CDR3 is given with its conserved first and last residue. The D gene is left open where the match is weak. Clone size is given for some rows only: seen once, a few or many times, or a class if the clone is expanded.

CDR3: CASSQDPDSNRRYYGYTF
DNA: TGTGCCAGCAGCCAAGATCCCGATAGTAACAGACGATACTATGGCTACACCTTC
V: TRBV4-2
J: TRBJ1-2
D: NA
size: few

CDR3: CASSQWDASNYGYTF
DNA: TGTGCCAGCAGCCAATGGGACGCATCTAACTATGGCTACACCTTC
V: TRBV14
J: TRBJ1-2
D: NA
size: NA

CDR3: CASSSGEEANEKLFF
DNA: TGTGCCAGCAGCAGCGGGGAGGAAGCTAATGAAAAACTGTTTTTT
V: TRBV7-9
J: TRBJ1-4
D: NA
size: few

CDR3: CASSNRGVSGYGEQYF
DNA: TGTGCCAGTAGTAATAGAGGGGTTTCAGGTTATGGCGAGCAGTACTTC
V: TRBV19
J: TRBJ2-7
D: NA
size: NA

CDR3: CASSREGGLGSYEQYF
DNA: TGCGCCAGCAGCCGAGAAGGAGGACTAGGATCCTACGAGCAGTACTTC
V: TRBV5-1
J: TRBJ2-7
D: TRBD2
size: many

CDR3: CASSLVQVVYNEQFF
DNA: TGTGCCAGCAGTTTAGTACAGGTTGTTTACAATGAGCAGTTCTTC
V: TRBV27
J: TRBJ2-1
D: NA
size: many

CDR3: CASSQQLTETQYF
DNA: TGTGCCAGCAGCCAACAGCTCACAGAGACCCAGTACTTC
V: TRBV3-1
J: TRBJ2-5
D: NA
size: many

CDR3: CAWSVHLPSGANVLTF
DNA: TGTGCCTGGAGTGTACACCTTCCCTCTGGGGCCAACGTCCTGACTTTC
V: TRBV30
J: TRBJ2-6
D: NA
size: NA

CDR3: CASSEVRGRGYNEQFF
DNA: TGTGCCAGCAGTGAAGTGCGGGGGAGGGGGTACAATGAGCAGTTCTTC
V: TRBV2
J: TRBJ2-1
D: NA
size: many

CDR3: CASIRELARGETQYF
DNA: TGTGCCAGCATCCGAGAACTAGCGCGGGGGGAGACCCAGTACTTC
V: TRBV11-2
J: TRBJ2-5
D: TRBD2
size: many

CDR3: CASSFGVTGELFF
DNA: TGTGCCAGCAGTTTCGGGGTCACCGGGGAGCTGTTTTTT
V: TRBV12-3/TRBV12-4
J: TRBJ2-2
D: NA
size: many

CDR3: CASSYERRTEAFF
DNA: TGTGCCAGCAGTTACGAACGGCGCACTGAAGCTTTCTTT
V: TRBV6-5
J: TRBJ1-1
D: NA
size: NA

CDR3: CSASGLHTEAFF
DNA: TGCAGTGCTAGTGGGCTGCACACTGAAGCTTTCTTT
V: TRBV20-1
J: TRBJ1-1
D: NA
size: NA

CDR3: CARVSGGGEKLFF
DNA: TGTGCCAGAGTGTCAGGGGGAGGTGAAAAACTGTTTTTT
V: TRBV19
J: TRBJ1-4
D: TRBD1
size: NA

CDR3: CSARGGYGVNQPQHF
DNA: TGCAGTGCTAGAGGGGGTTACGGGGTCAATCAGCCCCAGCATTTT
V: TRBV20-1
J: TRBJ1-5
D: NA
size: few

CDR3: CASSLITGTGGYEQYF
DNA: TGTGCCAGCAGTTTGATAACCGGGACAGGGGGCTACGAGCAGTACTTC
V: TRBV12-3/TRBV12-4
J: TRBJ2-7
D: TRBD1
size: many

CDR3: CSARDRGPVVDTQYF
DNA: TGCAGTGCTAGAGACAGGGGACCGGTTGTAGATACGCAGTATTTT
V: TRBV20-1
J: TRBJ2-3
D: NA
size: many